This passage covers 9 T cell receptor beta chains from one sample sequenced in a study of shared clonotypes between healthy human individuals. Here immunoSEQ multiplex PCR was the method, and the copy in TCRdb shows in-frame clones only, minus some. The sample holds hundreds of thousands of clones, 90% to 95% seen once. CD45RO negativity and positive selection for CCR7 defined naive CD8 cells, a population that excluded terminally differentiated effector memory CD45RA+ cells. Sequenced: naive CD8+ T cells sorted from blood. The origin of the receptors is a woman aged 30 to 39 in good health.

CDR3 in DNA: TGTGCCAGCAGCCACCCGAGGGAGGGATACTACGAGCAGTACTTC. As protein: CASSHPREGYYEQYF. The rearrangement uses TRBV6-6 and TRBJ2-7, with 7 nucleotides matching TRBD2. Germline CDR1 reads MNHNY; CDR2 reads SVGAGI (reference sequence). V lost 6 bases to trimming and J lost 3 bases; unmatched junction nucleotides: 11. The CDR3 consists of 15 residues.

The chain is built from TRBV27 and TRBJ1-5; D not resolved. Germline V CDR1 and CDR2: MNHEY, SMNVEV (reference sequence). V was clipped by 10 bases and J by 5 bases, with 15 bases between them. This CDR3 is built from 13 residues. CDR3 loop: CATRKRIDQPQHF. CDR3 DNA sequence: TGTGCCACAAGGAAGAGAATCGATCAGCCCCAGCATTTT.

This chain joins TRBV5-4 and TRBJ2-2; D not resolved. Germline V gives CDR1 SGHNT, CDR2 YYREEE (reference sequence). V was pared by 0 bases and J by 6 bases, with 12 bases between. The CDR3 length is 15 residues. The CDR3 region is CASSLGQHGAGELFF. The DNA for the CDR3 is TGTGCCAGCAGCTTGGGGCAGCATGGGGCCGGGGAGCTGTTTTTT.

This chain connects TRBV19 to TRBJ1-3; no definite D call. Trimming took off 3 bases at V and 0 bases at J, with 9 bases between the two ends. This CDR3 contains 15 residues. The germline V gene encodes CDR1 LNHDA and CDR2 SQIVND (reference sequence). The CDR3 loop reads CASSIRTDSGNTIYF. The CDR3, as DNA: TGTGCCAGTAGTATTCGGACGGACTCTGGAAACACCATATATTTT.

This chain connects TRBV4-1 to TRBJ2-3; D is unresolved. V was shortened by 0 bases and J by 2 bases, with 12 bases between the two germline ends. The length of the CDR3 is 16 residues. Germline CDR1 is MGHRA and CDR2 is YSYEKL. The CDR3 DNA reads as TGCGCCAGCAGCCAAGATGGCGGCCACTTCACAGATACGCAGTATTTT. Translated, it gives CASSQDGGHFTDTQYF.

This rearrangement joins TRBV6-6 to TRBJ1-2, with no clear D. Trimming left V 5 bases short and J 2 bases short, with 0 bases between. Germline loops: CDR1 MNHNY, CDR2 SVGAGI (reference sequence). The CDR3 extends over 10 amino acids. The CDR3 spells CASSNYGYTF. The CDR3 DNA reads TGTGCCAGCAGTAACTATGGCTACACCTTC.

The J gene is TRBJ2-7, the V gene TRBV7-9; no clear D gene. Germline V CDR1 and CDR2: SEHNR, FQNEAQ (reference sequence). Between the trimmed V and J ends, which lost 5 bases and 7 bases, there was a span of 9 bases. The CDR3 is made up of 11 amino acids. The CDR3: CASSPVPEQYF. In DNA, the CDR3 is TGTGCCAGCAGCCCCGTGCCTGAGCAGTACTTC.

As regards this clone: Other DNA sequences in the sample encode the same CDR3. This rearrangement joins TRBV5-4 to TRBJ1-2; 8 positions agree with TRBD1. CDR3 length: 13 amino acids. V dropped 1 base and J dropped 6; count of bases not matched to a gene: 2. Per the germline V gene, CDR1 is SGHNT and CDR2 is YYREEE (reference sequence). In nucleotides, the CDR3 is TGTGCCAGCAGCTTGTCAGGGGGCGATGGCTACACCTTC. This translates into CASSLSGGDGYTF.

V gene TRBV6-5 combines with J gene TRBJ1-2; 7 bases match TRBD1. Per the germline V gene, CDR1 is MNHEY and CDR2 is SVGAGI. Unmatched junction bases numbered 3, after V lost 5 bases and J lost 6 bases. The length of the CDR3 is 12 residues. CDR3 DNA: TGTGCCAGCAGTCCGACAGGGAATGGCTACACCTTC. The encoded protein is CASSPTGNGYTF.